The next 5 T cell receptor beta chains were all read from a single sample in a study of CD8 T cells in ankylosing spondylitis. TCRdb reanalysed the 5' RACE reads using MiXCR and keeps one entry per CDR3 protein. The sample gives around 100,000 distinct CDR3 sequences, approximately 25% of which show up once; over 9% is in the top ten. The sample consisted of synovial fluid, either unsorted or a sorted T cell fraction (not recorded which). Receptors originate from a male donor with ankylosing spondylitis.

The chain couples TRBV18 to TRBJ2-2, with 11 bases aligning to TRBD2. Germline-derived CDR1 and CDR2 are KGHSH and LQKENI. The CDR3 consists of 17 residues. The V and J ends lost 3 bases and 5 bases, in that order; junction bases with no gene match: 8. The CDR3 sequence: CASSPPTSGSYTGELFF. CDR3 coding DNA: TGTGCCAGCTCACCCCCCACTAGCGGGAGTTATACCGGGGAGCTGTTTTTT.

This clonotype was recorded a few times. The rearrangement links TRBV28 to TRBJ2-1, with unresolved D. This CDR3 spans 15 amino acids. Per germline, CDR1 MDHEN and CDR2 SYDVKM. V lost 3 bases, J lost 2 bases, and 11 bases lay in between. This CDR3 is CASSFLGSAYNEQFF. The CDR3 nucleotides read TGTGCCAGCAGTTTTTTGGGATCGGCCTACAATGAGCAGTTCTTC.

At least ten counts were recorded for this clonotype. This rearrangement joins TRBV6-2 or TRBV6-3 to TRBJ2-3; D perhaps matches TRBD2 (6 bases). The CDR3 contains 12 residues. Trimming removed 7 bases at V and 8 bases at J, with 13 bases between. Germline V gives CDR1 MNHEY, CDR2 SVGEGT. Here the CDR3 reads CASNPGTSTQYF. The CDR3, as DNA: TGTGCCAGCAACCCGGGGACTTCTACGCAGTATTTT.

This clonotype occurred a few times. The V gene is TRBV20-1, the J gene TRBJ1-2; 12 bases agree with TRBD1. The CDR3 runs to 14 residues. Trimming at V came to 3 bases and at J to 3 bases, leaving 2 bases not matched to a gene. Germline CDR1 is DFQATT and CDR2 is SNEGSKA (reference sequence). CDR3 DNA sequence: TGCAGTGCTAGGGGACAGGGGGCACACTATGGCTACACCTTC. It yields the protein CSARGQGAHYGYTF.

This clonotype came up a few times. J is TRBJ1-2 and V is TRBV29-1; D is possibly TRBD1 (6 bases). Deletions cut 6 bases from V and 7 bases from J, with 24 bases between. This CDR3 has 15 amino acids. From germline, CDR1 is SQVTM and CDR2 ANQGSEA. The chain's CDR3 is CSVQDVLTGSSGYTF. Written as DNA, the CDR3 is TGCAGCGTCCAAGACGTTTTAACAGGGTCGTCTGGCTACACCTTC.